This T cell receptor beta chain was observed in a study of STAT5B mutations in CD4+ large granular lymphocyte leukemia. The CDR3 is 12 residues long. Between the trimmed V and J ends, which lost 5 bases and 5 bases, there was a span of 6 bases. The germline CDR1 and CDR2 sequences are SGHTA and FQGNSA. Repertoires were generated with immunoSEQ multiplex PCR, while TCRdb's copy carries only in-frame clones and drops some. This table holds about 35,000 clones, about four fifths found once. The receptor was derived from a human donor in good health. Specimen: CD4+ T cells from blood buffy coats. The J gene is TRBJ1-4, the V gene TRBV7-2, with D uncertain. The CDR3 spells CASSQQNEKLFF. Here the CDR3 DNA reads TGTGCCAGCAGCCAACAGAATGAAAAACTGTTTTTT.